This entry features one T cell receptor beta chain sequence. Its antigen is unidentified. This record belongs to a study of T cell responses to AZD1222 COVID-19 vaccine. Study-level information: Second-dose intervals of approximately 4 or approximately 12 weeks were pooled.

Trimming removed 5 bases from V and 0 bases from J, with 5 bases in between. This CDR3 spans 14 amino acids. Looked up from germline, CDR1 is MGHDK and CDR2 is SYGVNS. Study-level results: Most donors were white British and more were female, and clonal diversity was possibly underestimated. Unmutated variant regions are reportedly targeted by nearly half of spike-specific TCRs. Distributed over spike, vaccine-associated CD4 TCRs predominated at 160-218 and 743-854.

Some clones are missing from TCRdb's copy, which holds only in-frame ones; the method was immunoSEQ multiplex PCR. The sample gives fewer than 200,000 clones, more than 90% of which show up once; roughly 1.6% is in the top ten. The sample was peripheral blood, taken on day 0 of AZD1222 vaccination. This sequence was found in an adult in good health. V usage is TRBV25-1 and J usage is TRBJ1-6, with D uncertain. The CDR3 is CASSWSSYNSPLHF. CDR3 nucleotide sequence: TGTGCCAGCAGTTGGAGCTCCTATAATTCACCCCTCCACTTT.